This TCR beta chain comes out of a study of radiation and T cells in renal cell carcinoma. For the study at large: Nephrectomy followed 15 Gy stereotactic body radiation by 4 weeks.

This sample's time point: baseline pretreatment blood. As for treatment: 15 Gy SBRT to primary tumor, nephrectomy 4 weeks later. The tumor was a clear cell renal cell carcinoma. Worth noting for this clone: Its antigen is unknown.

Study conclusions and caveats: Baseline intratumoral clonotype presence is unknown without pretreatment biopsies.

Repertoires were generated with immunoSEQ multiplex PCR, while TCRdb's copy carries only in-frame clones and drops some. The table includes about 61,000 clones, over 70% detected once. The TCR originated in a man aged 60-69 years with renal cell carcinoma. The source material was blood, sampled from a patient whose treatment included radiotherapy and nephrectomy.

The CDR3 nucleotides are TGTGCCAGCTCACCGGGGCAGGAAATCACCGGGGAGCTGTTTTTT. Translated, it gives CASSPGQEITGELFF. This chain connects TRBV18 to TRBJ2-2; weak D call: TRBD1 (5 bases). Germline CDR1 KGHSH, CDR2 LQKENI. Deletions cut 3 bases from V and 4 bases from J, with 12 bases between. CDR3 length equals 15 residues.